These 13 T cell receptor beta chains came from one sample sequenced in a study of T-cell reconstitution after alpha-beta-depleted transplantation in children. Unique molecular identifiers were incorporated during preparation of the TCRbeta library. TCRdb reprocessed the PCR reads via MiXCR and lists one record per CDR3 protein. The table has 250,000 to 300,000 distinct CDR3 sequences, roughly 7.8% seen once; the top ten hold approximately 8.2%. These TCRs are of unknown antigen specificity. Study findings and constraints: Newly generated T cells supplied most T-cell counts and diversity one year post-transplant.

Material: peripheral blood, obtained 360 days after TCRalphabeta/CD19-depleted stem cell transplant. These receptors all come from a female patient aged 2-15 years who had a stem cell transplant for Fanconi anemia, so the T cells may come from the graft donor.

CDR3 sequence (DNA): TGTGCCAGCAGTGTTCCTCGAGATGGGGGCAATGAGCAGTTCTTC. Protein sequence: CASSVPRDGGNEQFF. The chain couples TRBV6-1 to TRBJ2-1; D tentatively fits TRBD1 or TRBD2 (5 bases each). V gave up 4 bases and J gave up 6 bases, with 16 bases separating them. The CDR3 has 15 residues. The germline V gene has CDR1 MNHNS and CDR2 SASEGT.

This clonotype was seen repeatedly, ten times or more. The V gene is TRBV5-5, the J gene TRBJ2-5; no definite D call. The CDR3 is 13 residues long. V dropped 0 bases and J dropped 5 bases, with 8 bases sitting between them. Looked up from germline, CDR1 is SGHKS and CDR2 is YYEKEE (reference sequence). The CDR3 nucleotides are TGTGCCAGCAGCTTGGTCGACGGGGAGACCCAGTACTTC. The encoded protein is CASSLVDGETQYF.

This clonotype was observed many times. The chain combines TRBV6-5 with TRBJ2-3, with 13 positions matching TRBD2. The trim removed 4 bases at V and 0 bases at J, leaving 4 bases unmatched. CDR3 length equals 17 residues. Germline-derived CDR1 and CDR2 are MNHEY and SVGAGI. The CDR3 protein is CASSFRTSGSSTDTQYF. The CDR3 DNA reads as TGTGCCAGCAGTTTCAGGACTAGCGGGAGCAGCACAGATACGCAGTATTTT.

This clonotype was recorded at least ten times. The CDR3 nucleotides are TGTGCCAGCAGCGGACCTTCGTACGAGCAGTACTTC. Translation: CASSGPSYEQYF. The V and J genes are TRBV6-1 and TRBJ2-7, with no clear D. Per germline, CDR1 MNHNS and CDR2 SASEGT. The V end was cut by 6 bases, the J end by 4 bases, with 10 bases between. CDR3 length equals 12 residues.

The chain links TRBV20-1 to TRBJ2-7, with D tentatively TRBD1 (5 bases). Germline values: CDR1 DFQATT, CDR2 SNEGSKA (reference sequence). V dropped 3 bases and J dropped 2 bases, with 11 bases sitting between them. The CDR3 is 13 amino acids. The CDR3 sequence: CSASSQGTYEQYF. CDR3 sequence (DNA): TGCAGTGCTAGTAGCCAGGGAACCTACGAGCAGTACTTC.

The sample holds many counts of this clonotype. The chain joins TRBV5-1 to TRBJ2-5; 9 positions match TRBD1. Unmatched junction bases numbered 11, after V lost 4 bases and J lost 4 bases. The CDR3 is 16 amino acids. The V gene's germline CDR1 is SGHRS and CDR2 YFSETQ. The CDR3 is CASSGGRDRVGETQYF. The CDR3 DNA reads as TGCGCCAGCAGCGGGGGCCGGGACAGGGTTGGAGAGACCCAGTACTTC. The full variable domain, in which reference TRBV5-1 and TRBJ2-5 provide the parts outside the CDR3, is KAGVTQTPRYLIKTRGQQVTLSCSPISGHRSVSWYQQTPGQGLQFLFEYFSETQRNKGNFPGRFSGRQFSNSRSEMNVSTLELGDSALYLCASSGGRDRVGETQYFGPGTRLLVL.

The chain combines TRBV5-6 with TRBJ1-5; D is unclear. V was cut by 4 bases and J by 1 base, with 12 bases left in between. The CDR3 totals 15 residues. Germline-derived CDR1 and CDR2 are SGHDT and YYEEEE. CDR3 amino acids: CASSRAGMSNQPQHF. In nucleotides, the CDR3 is TGTGCCAGCAGCAGAGCTGGCATGAGCAATCAGCCCCAGCATTTT.

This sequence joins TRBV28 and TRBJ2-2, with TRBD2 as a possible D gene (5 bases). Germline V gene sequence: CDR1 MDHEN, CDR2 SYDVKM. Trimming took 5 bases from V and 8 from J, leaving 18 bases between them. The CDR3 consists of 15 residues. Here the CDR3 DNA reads TGTGCCAGCAGTCGCGGACCGGGGTCCTTTGGGGAGCTGTTTTTT. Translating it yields CASSRGPGSFGELFF.

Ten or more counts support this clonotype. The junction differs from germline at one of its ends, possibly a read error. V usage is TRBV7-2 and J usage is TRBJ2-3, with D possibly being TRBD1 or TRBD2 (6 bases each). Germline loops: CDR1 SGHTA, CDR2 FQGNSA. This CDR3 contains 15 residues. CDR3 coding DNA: TGTGCCAGCACCTTAAGGGGGGCCCGCACAGATACGCAGTATTTT. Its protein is CASTLRGARTDTQYF. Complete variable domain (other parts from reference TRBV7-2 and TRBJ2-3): GAGVSQSPSNKVTEKGKDVELRCDPISGHTALYWYRQSLGQGLEFLIYFQGNSAPDKSGLPSDRFSAERTGGSVSTLTIQRTQQEDSAVYLCASTLRGARTDTQYFGPGTRLTVL.

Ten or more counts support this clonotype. The CDR3 nucleotides are TGTGCCAGCAGTTTAGAGGCTAACGAGCAGTACTTC. Its translation: CASSLEANEQYF. The V and J genes are TRBV12-3 or TRBV12-4 and TRBJ2-7; D gene unclear. The CDR3 is made up of 12 amino acids. V lost 1 base and J 5 bases, leaving 6 bases between the germline ends.

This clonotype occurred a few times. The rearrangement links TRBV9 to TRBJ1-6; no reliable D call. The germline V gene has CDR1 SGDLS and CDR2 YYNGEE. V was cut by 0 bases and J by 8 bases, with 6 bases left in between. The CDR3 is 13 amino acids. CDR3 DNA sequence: TGTGCCAGCAGCGTAGGCGGGTATTCACCCCTCCACTTT. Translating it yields CASSVGGYSPLHF.

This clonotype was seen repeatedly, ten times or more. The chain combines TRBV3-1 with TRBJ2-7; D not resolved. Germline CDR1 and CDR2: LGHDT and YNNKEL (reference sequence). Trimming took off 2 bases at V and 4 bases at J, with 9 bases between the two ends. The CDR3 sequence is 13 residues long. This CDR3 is CASSQSELYEQYF. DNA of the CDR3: TGTGCCAGCAGCCAATCAGAACTGTACGAGCAGTACTTC.

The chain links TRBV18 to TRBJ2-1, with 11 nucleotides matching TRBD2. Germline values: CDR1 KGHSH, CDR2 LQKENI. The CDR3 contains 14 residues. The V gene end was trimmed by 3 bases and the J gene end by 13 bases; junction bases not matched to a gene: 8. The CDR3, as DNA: TGTGCCAGCTCACCGAAGTCGACTAGCGGGGACCAGTTCTTC. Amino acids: CASSPKSTSGDQFF.